The 18 T cell receptor beta chains below all came from one sample that was sequenced in a study of shared T cell receptors in the human thymus (dated by TCRdb to about 2021). The library was built by means of the immunoSEQ multiplex PCR assay. TCRdb carries this immuneACCESS record with in-frame sequences only. Its versions omit some clonotypes, under half of them owing to an unresolved V gene in the studies checked, with the rest unexplained. The sample table records hundreds of thousands of clones; roughly 88% of these occur just once. The top ten clones comprise approximately 0.01% of the sample. The sample was also reused in another study, on human thymus T cells.

The sequenced sample was thymocytes. These receptor sequences come from a boy under two years old with a congenital heart defect. Donor details come from another sample of the same person, matched by shared clones.

The chain carries TRBV25-1 and TRBJ2-2; 9 bases align to TRBD1. Germline assignment: CDR1 MGHDK and CDR2 SYGVNS. This CDR3 contains 14 residues. The V gene end was trimmed by 4 bases and the J gene end by 8 bases; junction bases not matched to a gene: 5. CDR3 in amino acids: CASSVDRGGGELFF. CDR3 coding DNA: TGTGCCAGCAGTGTTGACAGGGGGGGAGGGGAGCTGTTTTTT.

This rearrangement joins TRBV27 to TRBJ2-1, with a tentative D call TRBD2 (6 bases). Germline CDR1 is MNHEY and CDR2 is SMNVEV (reference sequence). V lost 5 bases and J lost 0, with 20 bases in between. The CDR3 consists of 18 residues. In DNA, the CDR3 is TGTGCCAGCAGTGCGAATCAACTAGCTGCGAGCTCCTACAATGAGCAGTTCTTC. This translates into CASSANQLAASSYNEQFF.

The chain recombines TRBV27 with TRBJ2-7; 7 nucleotides line up with TRBD2. This CDR3 spans 12 amino acids. From germline, CDR1 is MNHEY and CDR2 SMNVEV (reference sequence). V lost 5 bases to trimming and J lost 3 bases; unmatched junction nucleotides: 1. The CDR3 bases are TGTGCCAGCAGTCCGGGAGGCTACGAGCAGTACTTC. As protein: CASSPGGYEQYF.

The V gene is TRBV2, the J gene TRBJ2-3; 7 bases match TRBD1. There are 16 residues in the CDR3. CDR1 is SNHLY and CDR2 is FYNNEI in the germline V gene. V shed 7 bases, J shed 2 bases, and the junction held 12 bases outside the gene matches. The CDR3 loop reads CASTRRDRQITDTQYF. CDR3 coding DNA: TGTGCCAGCACTAGACGGGACAGACAAATCACAGATACGCAGTATTTT.

This chain links TRBV4-1 with TRBJ2-1; D gene ambiguous. CDR1 is MGHRA and CDR2 is YSYEKL in the germline V gene. The V gene lost 0 bases and the J gene lost 0 bases, with 15 bases spanning the gap. The CDR3 has 18 residues. This CDR3 reads CASSQDRAPGSSYNEQFF. CDR3 DNA: TGCGCCAGCAGCCAAGATAGAGCCCCTGGTAGCTCCTACAATGAGCAGTTCTTC.

This clone was picked up one time. The chain links TRBV14 to TRBJ1-1; D is ambiguous. V lost 0 bases and J 2 bases, leaving 16 bases between the germline ends. Looked up from germline, CDR1 is SGHDN and CDR2 is FVKESK. The CDR3 has 17 amino acids. The CDR3 sequence is CASSQETGLRGNTEAFF. CDR3 bases: TGTGCCAGCAGCCAAGAGACTGGACTGCGAGGTAACACTGAAGCTTTCTTT.

This chain links TRBV7-2 with TRBJ2-3; D unclear. Trimming took 1 base from V and 0 from J, leaving 11 bases between them. The CDR3 is made up of 16 amino acids. Per germline, CDR1 SGHTA and CDR2 FQGNSA. CDR3 residues: CASSLVRSRSTDTQYF. CDR3 in DNA: TGTGCCAGCAGCTTAGTGCGATCACGAAGCACAGATACGCAGTATTTT.

V and J are TRBV2 and TRBJ1-5, with D possibly TRBD1 on 5 matching bases. This CDR3 is 12 amino acids long. Germline V gene sequence: CDR1 SNHLY, CDR2 FYNNEI. V was pared by 6 bases and J by 6 bases, with 9 bases between. CDR3 sequence (DNA): TGTGCCAGCAGGGGGCCTAGTCAGCCCCAGCATTTT. Protein: CASRGPSQPQHF. Looking up the rest from reference TRBV2 and TRBJ1-5 gives the full variable domain: EPEVTQTPSHQVTQMGQEVILRCVPISNHLYFYWYRQILGQKVEFLVSFYNNEISEKSEIFDDQFSVERPDGSNFTLKIRSTKLEDSAMYFCASRGPSQPQHFGDGTRLSIL.

The V gene is TRBV2, the J gene TRBJ2-7; 11 bases line up with TRBD2. The trim removed 6 bases at V and 2 bases at J, leaving 6 bases unmatched. This CDR3 is built from 15 residues. Per germline, CDR1 SNHLY and CDR2 FYNNEI. The CDR3 sequence is CASSHLAGGAYEQYF. Written as DNA, the CDR3 is TGTGCCAGCAGCCACCTAGCGGGAGGCGCCTACGAGCAGTACTTC. The whole variable domain, remainder taken from reference TRBV2 and TRBJ2-7, is EPEVTQTPSHQVTQMGQEVILRCVPISNHLYFYWYRQILGQKVEFLVSFYNNEISEKSEIFDDQFSVERPDGSNFTLKIRSTKLEDSAMYFCASSHLAGGAYEQYFGPGTRLTVT.

The CDR3 is CASSVAGASNEQFF. CDR3 sequence (DNA): TGTGCCAGCAGCGTAGCGGGAGCTTCCAATGAGCAGTTCTTC. The chain couples TRBV9 to TRBJ2-1, with D perhaps TRBD2 (6 bases). V was pared by 0 bases and J by 6 bases, with 10 bases between. Germline CDR1 and CDR2: SGDLS and YYNGEE. The length of the CDR3 is 14 residues.

V and J are TRBV30 and TRBJ2-3; possibly TRBD2 for D (6 bases). The V end lost 0 bases, the J end lost 2 bases, and 21 bases lay between the germline ends. This CDR3 comprises 18 residues. Germline V gene sequence: CDR1 GTSNPN, CDR2 SVGIG (reference sequence). Written as DNA, the CDR3 is TGTGCCTGGAGTGTACAAGGTAGCTGGAGGGAGGCCACAGATACGCAGTATTTT. This codes for CAWSVQGSWREATDTQYF. Together with reference TRBV30 and TRBJ2-3, the CDR3 gives the full variable domain: SQTIHQWPATLVQPVGSPLSLECTVEGTSNPNLYWYRQAAGRGLQLLFYSVGIGQISSEVPQNLSASRPQDRQFILSSKKLLLSDSGFYLCAWSVQGSWREATDTQYFGPGTRLTVL.

The chain combines TRBV5-1 with TRBJ2-3, with 10 nucleotides matching TRBD2. The J segment lost 1 base and the V segment lost 4 bases, leaving 24 bases of the junction unmatched. The germline V gene has CDR1 SGHRS and CDR2 YFSETQ. The CDR3 is 22 amino acids. The CDR3 nucleotides read TGCGCCAGCAGCCCTTTGGGGTTCTCTACTAGCGGGATCTCCTGCCGCACAGATACGCAGTATTTT. Protein product: CASSPLGFSTSGISCRTDTQYF.

This rearrangement joins TRBV10-2 to TRBJ2-7, with D tentatively TRBD2 (6 bases). V lost 0 bases and J 1 base, leaving 7 bases between the germline ends. In germline, CDR1 is WSHSY, CDR2 SAAADI. This CDR3 region has 14 residues. The CDR3 sequence: CASSESGRSYEQYF. For the CDR3, the DNA is TGCGCCAGCAGTGAGTCAGGGAGGTCCTACGAGCAGTACTTC.

The rearrangement links TRBV5-4 to TRBJ2-5, with D unresolved. Looked up from germline, CDR1 is SGHNT and CDR2 is YYREEE (reference sequence). The CDR3 contains 12 residues. Trimming removed 5 bases from V and 3 bases from J, with 8 bases in between. CDR3 residues: CASSYDKETQYF. In nucleotides, the CDR3 is TGTGCCAGCAGTTACGACAAAGAGACCCAGTACTTC.

V gene TRBV29-1 combines with J gene TRBJ1-1, with D uncertain. CDR1 is SQVTM, CDR2 ANQGSEA, per germline. V gave up 6 bases and J gave up 8 bases, with 16 bases separating them. This CDR3 has 12 amino acids. The CDR3 reads CSVVTEEGEAFF. The CDR3 nucleotides read TGCAGCGTGGTAACCGAGGAGGGAGAAGCTTTCTTT.

This clone was observed a handful of times. The chain carries TRBV21-1 and TRBJ2-4; no check of the table's D call, TRBD2, against the DNA was made. TRBV21-1 is a documented pseudogene. The CDR3 covers 17 residues. The CDR3 region is CASGSGREELAKNIQYF. The DNA of the CDR3 is TGTGCCAGCGGCTCAGGGCGGGAGGAACTTGCCAAAAACATTCAGTACTTC.

This chain uses TRBV27 with TRBJ2-3; D possibly corresponds to TRBD2 (5 bases). Looked up from germline, CDR1 is MNHEY and CDR2 is SMNVEV (reference sequence). The V and J ends lost 6 bases and 4 bases respectively, with 14 bases between them. The CDR3 runs to 14 residues. The CDR3 spells CASSHPLEADTQYF. The CDR3 DNA is TGTGCCAGCAGCCACCCCTTGGAGGCAGATACGCAGTATTTT.

The chain has TRBV10-3 and TRBJ2-2; 8 positions match TRBD1. V shed 6 bases, J shed 5 bases, and the junction held 11 bases outside the gene matches. In germline, CDR1 is ENHRY, CDR2 SYGVKD. This CDR3 is 16 amino acids long. The CDR3, as DNA: TGTGCCATCAGGGATCCGGGACAGGTGGGGACCGGGGAGCTGTTTTTT. Translation gives CAIRDPGQVGTGELFF.